These T cell receptor beta chains were read from a single sample in a study of long-term antiretroviral therapy in people with HIV. Clones were sequenced by immunoSEQ multiplex PCR, and TCRdb holds only the in-frame ones, with some missing. The data hold about 39,000 clones, with 86% observed a single time. The sample here was unsorted PBMCs, taken 1.2 years after starting antiretroviral therapy. The receptor set was obtained from a woman between 50 and 59 years old with HIV. CDR3s include the opening cysteine and the closing phenylalanine or tryptophan. D genes are given only for firm matches. For some rows the clone size is stated as once, few or many, or as a class when expanded; others skip it.

V: TRBV6-5; D: NA; J: TRBJ2-3; size: NA; DNA: TGTGCCAGCAGACGACAGGTTAGCACAGATACGCAGTATTTT; CDR3: CASRRQVSTDTQYF
V: TRBV6-6; D: NA; J: TRBJ2-7; size: NA; DNA: TGTGCCAGCAGTTATCCCAGGGGCCCTAGTGGTGACGAGCAGTACTTC; CDR3: CASSYPRGPSGDEQYF
V: TRBV7-9; D: TRBD2; J: TRBJ2-7; size: NA; DNA: TGTGCCAGCACCCTCTCGGGGGGGGACTACGAGCAGTACTTC; CDR3: CASTLSGGDYEQYF
V: TRBV19; D: TRBD1; J: TRBJ2-7; size: NA; DNA: TGTGCCAGTCGGACAGGACCCTACGAGCAGTACTTC; CDR3: CASRTGPYEQYF
V: TRBV18; D: NA; J: TRBJ2-1; size: NA; DNA: TGTGCCAGCTCACCACCCAGTCGGAGGGCCTACAATGAGCAGTTCTTC; CDR3: CASSPPSRRAYNEQFF
V: TRBV27; D: NA; J: TRBJ2-7; size: NA; DNA: TGTGCCAGCACCACAACCGCTAGAGGGTACTACGAGCAGTACTTC; CDR3: CASTTTARGYYEQYF
V: TRBV6-6; D: TRBD1; J: TRBJ1-6; size: NA; DNA: TGTGCCAGCTGGACAGGAGGTGGTTCACCCCTCCACTTT; CDR3: CASWTGGGSPLHF
V: TRBV7-2; D: NA; J: TRBJ1-1; size: NA; DNA: TGTGCCAGCAGCTTCCCCCCCTATCAGGCCATGAACACTGAAGCTTTCTTT; CDR3: CASSFPPYQAMNTEAFF
V: TRBV5-1; D: NA; J: TRBJ2-3; size: NA; DNA: TGCGCCAGCAGCTTGACAGATTTTTCTAGCACAGATACGCAGTATTTT; CDR3: CASSLTDFSSTDTQYF
V: TRBV29-1; D: NA; J: TRBJ1-2; size: NA; DNA: TGCAGCGTTGAGCAGGGCGGGAATGGGGGCTACACCTTC; CDR3: CSVEQGGNGGYTF
V: TRBV19; D: NA; J: TRBJ1-6; size: NA; DNA: TGTGCCAGTAGTATAGGGTACACATCGACAGGTTCACCCCTCCACTTT; CDR3: CASSIGYTSTGSPLHF
V: TRBV5-1; D: TRBD1; J: TRBJ1-6; size: NA; DNA: TGCGCCAGCAGCGACCGGGACAGAAACTTTAATTCACCCCTCCACTTT; CDR3: CASSDRDRNFNSPLHF
V: TRBV30; D: NA; J: TRBJ1-3; size: NA; DNA: TGTGCCTGGAACGGGGGAAACACCATATATTTT; CDR3: CAWNGGNTIYF
V: TRBV5-5; D: NA; J: TRBJ1-3; size: NA; DNA: TGTGCCAGCAGCTTGGACAGTGGCTCTGGAAACACCATATATTTT; CDR3: CASSLDSGSGNTIYF
V: TRBV4-1; D: NA; J: TRBJ1-3; size: few; DNA: TGCGCGGCCAGCAGTGGGGACATCTCTGGAAACACCATATATTTT; CDR3: CAASSGDISGNTIYF
V: TRBV19; D: NA; J: TRBJ2-2; size: NA; DNA: TGTGCCAGTAGTAGGGGGGACAGGGAGCTGTTTTTT; CDR3: CASSRGDRELFF
V: TRBV5-5; D: NA; J: TRBJ2-1; size: NA; DNA: TGTGCCAGCAGCTTGGGAAGCACATCCTACAATGAGCAGTTCTTC; CDR3: CASSLGSTSYNEQFF
V: TRBV10-3; D: TRBD2; J: TRBJ2-7; size: NA; DNA: TGTGCCATCAGGGGCGGGGGGCGTGAGCAGTACTTC; CDR3: CAIRGGGREQYF
V: TRBV5-1; D: TRBD1; J: TRBJ2-3; size: NA; DNA: TGCGCCAGCACTTCCGGGACAGGAGACTATAGCACAGATACGCAGTATTTT; CDR3: CASTSGTGDYSTDTQYF
V: TRBV11-2; D: TRBD1; J: TRBJ1-3; size: NA; DNA: TGTGCCAGCAGCTTGACAGGGGGCTTTGGAAACACCATATATTTT; CDR3: CASSLTGGFGNTIYF
V: TRBV7-9; D: NA; J: TRBJ1-1; size: NA; DNA: TGTGCCAGCAGCTTAGCCGGGGGAGCCTACACTGAAGCTTTCTTT; CDR3: CASSLAGGAYTEAFF
V: TRBV5-1; D: TRBD1; J: TRBJ2-2; size: NA; DNA: TGCGCCAGCACGCGGGGTTACGGGACAGGGAGATCCGGGGAGCTGTTTTTT; CDR3: CASTRGYGTGRSGELFF
V: TRBV19; D: TRBD1; J: TRBJ1-6; size: once; DNA: TGTGCCAGTAGGGAGGGACAGTATAATTCACCCCTCCACTTT; CDR3: CASREGQYNSPLHF
V: TRBV7-9; D: NA; J: TRBJ2-1; size: NA; DNA: TGTGCCAGCAGCTATTCGGATAGCTCCTACAATGAGCAGTTCTTC; CDR3: CASSYSDSSYNEQFF
V: TRBV7-8; D: NA; J: TRBJ1-1; size: NA; DNA: TGTGCCAGCAGCTTAGACAGATACACTGAAGCTTTCTTT; CDR3: CASSLDRYTEAFF
V: TRBV5-1; D: TRBD2; J: TRBJ2-3; size: NA; DNA: TGCGCCAGCGCCATGGCGGGGGGGCCAGATACGCAGTATTTT; CDR3: CASAMAGGPDTQYF
V: TRBV5-6; D: TRBD1; J: TRBJ2-2; size: NA; DNA: TGTGCCAGCAGCCTGGGGGACAGAACGAACACCGGGGAGCTGTTTTTT; CDR3: CASSLGDRTNTGELFF
V: TRBV5-1; D: TRBD2; J: TRBJ2-3; size: NA; DNA: TGCGCCAGCAGCTTGGCCGCGACTAGCGGGGGACCACCCGCGGGGGAGTATTTT; CDR3: CASSLAATSGGPPAGEYF
V: TRBV5-4; D: NA; J: TRBJ1-1; size: NA; DNA: TGTGCCAGCAGCTTGGGCAGGAGGGGGGACACTGAAGCTTTCTTT; CDR3: CASSLGRRGDTEAFF
V: TRBV7-2; D: TRBD1; J: TRBJ2-7; size: NA; DNA: TGTGCCAGCAGCTTGAGGACAGGGCCCTACGAGCAGTACTTC; CDR3: CASSLRTGPYEQYF
V: TRBV5-4; D: TRBD1; J: TRBJ2-4; size: NA; DNA: TGTGCCAGCAGCCCGGGACAGGGTCCAAAAAACATTCAGTACTTC; CDR3: CASSPGQGPKNIQYF
V: TRBV11-2; D: TRBD1; J: TRBJ1-3; size: NA; DNA: TGTGCCAGCAGCCTACAGGGGGCCGGAAACACCATATATTTT; CDR3: CASSLQGAGNTIYF
V: TRBV2; D: NA; J: TRBJ2-6; size: once; DNA: TGTGCCAGCACAGGCTCTGGGGCCAACGTCCTGACTTTC; CDR3: CASTGSGANVLTF
V: TRBV6-5; D: NA; J: TRBJ1-6; size: NA; DNA: TGTGCCAGCAGTTACCAAAGGACCGGCCGTGGACCACCCCTCCACTTT; CDR3: CASSYQRTGRGPPLHF
V: TRBV21-1; D: NA; J: TRBJ1-4; size: NA; DNA: TGTGCCAGCAGCACCAGGGACTCAAGGGCAGTGGATGAAAAACTGTTTTTT; CDR3: CASSTRDSRAVDEKLFF
V: TRBV18; D: NA; J: TRBJ2-7; size: NA; DNA: TGTGCCAGCTCAATTACCGGGACGGGGGATTACGAGCAGTACTTC; CDR3: CASSITGTGDYEQYF
V: TRBV5-1; D: TRBD2; J: TRBJ2-2; size: NA; DNA: TGCGCCAGCAGCCCACGGGGGGGCGACACCGGGGAGCTGTTTTTT; CDR3: CASSPRGGDTGELFF
V: TRBV5-6; D: TRBD2; J: TRBJ2-2; size: NA; DNA: TGTGCCAGCAGCTTGGGGACTAGGCTATACACCGGGGAGCTGTTTTTT; CDR3: CASSLGTRLYTGELFF
V: TRBV7-7; D: NA; J: TRBJ2-7; size: NA; DNA: TGTGCTAGCAGCCTCGCTGGAGGGGGGGCCTACGAGCAGTACTTC; CDR3: CASSLAGGGAYEQYF
V: TRBV2; D: TRBD1; J: TRBJ1-1; size: NA; DNA: TGTGCCAGCAAACCGAGGGGGACAGGGGGCGTGAACACTGAAGCTTTCTTT; CDR3: CASKPRGTGGVNTEAFF
V: TRBV19; D: TRBD1; J: TRBJ1-6; size: NA; DNA: TGTGCCAGTAGTATAAACAGGGGCGCCTATAATTCACCCCTCCACTTT; CDR3: CASSINRGAYNSPLHF
V: TRBV11-2; D: NA; J: TRBJ1-2; size: NA; DNA: TGTGCCAGCAGCTTAGATATTGCGGATCTGTATGGCTACACCTTC; CDR3: CASSLDIADLYGYTF
V: TRBV10-3; D: TRBD1; J: TRBJ2-7; size: few; DNA: TGTGCCATCTGCCGGGACAGGGAGTTAGGAGAGCAGTACTTC; CDR3: CAICRDRELGEQYF
V: TRBV7-6; D: NA; J: TRBJ1-4; size: NA; DNA: TGTGCCAGCAGCTTGGGGGCGAAAGGGAATGAAAAACTGTTTTTT; CDR3: CASSLGAKGNEKLFF
V: TRBV7-6; D: NA; J: TRBJ2-7; size: NA; DNA: TGTGCCAGCAGCTTAGCGTCCAGAGACTACGAGCAGTACTTC; CDR3: CASSLASRDYEQYF
V: TRBV2; D: NA; J: TRBJ2-1; size: once; DNA: TGTGCCAGCAAAGTCGACGGACTCTACAATGAGCAGTTCTTC; CDR3: CASKVDGLYNEQFF
V: TRBV9; D: TRBD2; J: TRBJ2-7; size: NA; DNA: TGTGCCAGCAGCGTACGGGGGGGGGAGCAGTACTTC; CDR3: CASSVRGGEQYF
V: TRBV30; D: TRBD1; J: TRBJ1-5; size: NA; DNA: TGTGCCTGGAACCGACCTCTGGACAGGGAGTATCAGCCCCAGCATTTT; CDR3: CAWNRPLDREYQPQHF
V: TRBV2; D: NA; J: TRBJ1-4; size: NA; DNA: TGTGCCTCTGGAGGGGAAAAACTGTTTTTT; CDR3: CASGGEKLFF
V: TRBV19; D: NA; J: TRBJ1-2; size: once; DNA: TGTGCCAGTAGTATAGGGACAGCTCGCAGCTATGGCTACACCTTC; CDR3: CASSIGTARSYGYTF
V: TRBV19; D: NA; J: TRBJ1-2; size: NA; DNA: TGTGCCAGTAGCGTCCGGGACACCCCTTTTGTGGGCTATGGCTACACCTTC; CDR3: CASSVRDTPFVGYGYTF
V: TRBV9; D: TRBD2; J: TRBJ2-1; size: NA; DNA: TGTGCCAGCAGCCAGGGGACTAGCGGGGGGAGATTCCATGAGCAGTTCTTC; CDR3: CASSQGTSGGRFHEQFF
V: TRBV7-9; D: NA; J: TRBJ2-5; size: NA; DNA: TGTGCCAGCAGCTTAGCTCCTGAGACCCAGTACTTC; CDR3: CASSLAPETQYF
V: TRBV9; D: TRBD2; J: TRBJ2-5; size: NA; DNA: TGTGCCAGCAGCGTAGGTGGCGGGGGGAGACAAGAGACCCAGTACTTC; CDR3: CASSVGGGGRQETQYF
V: TRBV10-3; D: NA; J: TRBJ2-3; size: NA; DNA: TGTGCCATCAGTGGATCACAGTTTGGGGTCTCAGATACGCAGTATTTT; CDR3: CAISGSQFGVSDTQYF
V: TRBV27; D: NA; J: TRBJ1-3; size: once; DNA: TGTGCCAGCAGTTTCAATGGAGGCTCTGGAAACACCATATATTTT; CDR3: CASSFNGGSGNTIYF